This TCR beta chain stems from a study of identical twins. The study, taken as a whole, reports: It was possible that invariant MAIT and iNKT cells partly confounded the zero-insertion analyses.

The CDR3 has 14 amino acids. V was pared by 4 bases and J by 4 bases, with 13 bases between. CDR1 and CDR2 from the germline V gene are LGHNA and YNFKEQ. TCRdb passed the 5' RACE reads through MiXCR, listing each CDR3 protein once. Among fewer than 550,000 distinct CDR3 sequences listed, more than 13% were seen once. Concerning this clonotype: Its target is not known.

These data were also reused for a study on yellow fever vaccine responses in identical twins.

The source of this sequence is a woman aged 18-29 years in good health. The chain couples TRBV4-2 to TRBJ2-5; D is uncertain. Sequenced input: CD4+ T cells sorted from blood. The CDR3 DNA reads as TGTGCCAGCAGCCCCGGACCCTTCCCAGAGACCCAGTACTTC. It specifies CASSPGPFPETQYF.